This entry features one T cell receptor beta chain sequence. The antigen is not known. The data were obtained in a study of beta chain features in type 1 diabetes. V was clipped by 7 bases and J by 5 bases; unmatched bases: 29. The CDR3 is made up of 22 amino acids. Germline loops: CDR1 LNHDA, CDR2 SQIVND (reference sequence). Findings and limits, study-wide: Shortening of TCRB CDR3s, moderate but significant, appeared in all four CD4+ subsets of Type 1 diabetes patients.

The entirety of the isolated RNA underwent reverse transcription, so expressed TCRB transcripts were sequenced. Using immunoSEQ multiplex PCR, the repertoire was profiled, and TCRdb retains in-frame clones only, with some absent. The sample shows more than 200,000 clones, roughly 16% of them seen only once. This TCR was recovered from a man aged 25-45 years with type 1 diabetes. This sequence joins TRBV19 and TRBJ2-1; 10 bases are a match to TRBD2. Sequenced: naive CD4+ T cells from blood. The CDR3 loop reads CASTFFFIPGISGTSGNNEQFF. DNA of the CDR3: TGTGCCAGTACCTTCTTTTTCATCCCCGGAATATCAGGCACTAGCGGGAACAATGAGCAGTTCTTC.